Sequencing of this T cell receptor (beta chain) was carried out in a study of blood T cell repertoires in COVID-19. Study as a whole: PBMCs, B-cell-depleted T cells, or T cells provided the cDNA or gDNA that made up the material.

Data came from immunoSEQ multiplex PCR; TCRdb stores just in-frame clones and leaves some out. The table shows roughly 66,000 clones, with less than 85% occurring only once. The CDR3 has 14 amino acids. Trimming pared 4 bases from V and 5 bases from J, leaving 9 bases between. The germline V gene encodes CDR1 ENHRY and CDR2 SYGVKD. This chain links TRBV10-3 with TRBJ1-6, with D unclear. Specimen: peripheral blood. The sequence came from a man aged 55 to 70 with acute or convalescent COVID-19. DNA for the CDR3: TGTGCCATCAGTGTCGGGTCAGATAATTCACCCCTCCACTTT. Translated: CAISVGSDNSPLHF.